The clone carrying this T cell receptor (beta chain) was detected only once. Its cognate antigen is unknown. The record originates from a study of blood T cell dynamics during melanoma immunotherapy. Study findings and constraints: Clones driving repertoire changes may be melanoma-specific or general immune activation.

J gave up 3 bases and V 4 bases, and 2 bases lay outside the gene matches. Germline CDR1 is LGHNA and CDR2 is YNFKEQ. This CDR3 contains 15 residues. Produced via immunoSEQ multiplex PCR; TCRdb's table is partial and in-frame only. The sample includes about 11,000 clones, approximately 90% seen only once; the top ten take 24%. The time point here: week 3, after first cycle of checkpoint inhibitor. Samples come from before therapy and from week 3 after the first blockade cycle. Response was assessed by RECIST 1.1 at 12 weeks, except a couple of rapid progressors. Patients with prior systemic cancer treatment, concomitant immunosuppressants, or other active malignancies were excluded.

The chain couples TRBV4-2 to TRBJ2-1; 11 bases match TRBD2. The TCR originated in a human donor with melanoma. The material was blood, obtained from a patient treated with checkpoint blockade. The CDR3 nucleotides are TGTGCCAGCAGCCCGGGACTAGCGGACTACAATGAGCAGTTCTTC. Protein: CASSPGLADYNEQFF.